This T cell receptor beta chain was retrieved from a study of blood T cell dynamics during melanoma immunotherapy. The overall study: Patients with metastatic melanoma got pembrolizumab or nivolumab-ipilimumab as first-line care.

Every bulk PBMC sample received the same 350 ng of DNA. Profiling relied on immunoSEQ multiplex PCR, and the TCRdb table lists in-frame clones only, not all of them. The table includes roughly 30,000 clones, roughly 83% detected once. The time point here: week 3, after first cycle of checkpoint inhibitor. Prior systemic cancer therapy, immunosuppressant use and other active malignancies excluded patients. The germline V and J ends were trimmed by 5 bases and 3 bases, with 13 bases remaining between them. Germline CDR1 SEHNR, CDR2 FQNEAQ (reference sequence). CDR3 length: 14 amino acids. Sequenced material: blood, taken from a patient treated with checkpoint blockade. V gene TRBV7-9 combines with J gene TRBJ2-5; D could derive from TRBD1 or TRBD2 (5 bases each). This clonotype was obtained from a human donor with melanoma. CDR3 sequence (DNA): TGTGCCAGCAGCCGAGGGGTCCTCAAAGAGACCCAGTACTTC. This gives the protein CASSRGVLKETQYF. Complete variable domain (other parts from reference TRBV7-9 and TRBJ2-5): DTGVSQNPRHKITKRGQNVTFRCDPISEHNRLYWYRQTLGQGPEFLTYFQNEAQLEKSRLLSDRFSAERPKGSFSTLEIQRTEQGDSAMYLCASSRGVLKETQYFGPGTRLLVL.